These 10 T cell receptor beta chains came from one sample sequenced in a study of T-cell memory formation after mild COVID-19. One entry per CDR3 protein results from TCRdb running MiXCR on the 5' RACE reads. The data show 250,000 to 350,000 distinct CDR3 sequences, 13% to 15% seen once. Sequencing input: PBMCs or a T cell subset sorted from them (not recorded which). All receptors derive from a man aged 18 to 29 who had mild COVID-19 (a few samples of this study predate the infection). Cell type and time point are not known.

The table lists this clonotype with a few counts. This chain links TRBV27 with TRBJ1-2, with TRBD1 matching 7 bases. The J segment lost 4 bases and the V segment lost 5 bases, leaving 7 bases of the junction unmatched. This CDR3 contains 14 residues. CDR1 and CDR2 from the germline V gene are MNHEY and SMNVEV (reference sequence). This CDR3 reads CASSITGAGYGYTF. CDR3 DNA sequence: TGTGCCAGCAGTATCACAGGGGCGGGCTATGGCTACACCTTC.

This rearrangement joins TRBV6-5 to TRBJ2-7, with D possibly matching TRBD1 (5 bases). CDR3 length: 14 residues. V gave up 2 bases and J gave up 3 bases, with 11 bases separating them. From germline, CDR1 is MNHEY and CDR2 SVGAGI. The CDR3 is CASSYRDRIYEQYF. The DNA of the CDR3 is TGTGCCAGCAGTTACCGAGACAGAATCTACGAGCAGTACTTC.

In this sample, this clonotype turned up a few times. This chain links TRBV12-3 or TRBV12-4 with TRBJ1-4; 7 nucleotides line up with TRBD1. The V segment lost 4 bases and the J segment 2 bases; nucleotides outside the gene matches: 10. CDR3 size: 17 residues. This CDR3 reads CASSWTGLWGTNEKLFF. Here the CDR3 DNA reads TGTGCCAGCAGTTGGACAGGCTTATGGGGCACTAATGAAAAACTGTTTTTT.

The genes are TRBV10-3 and TRBJ1-6; D unclear. There are 12 residues in the CDR3. Germline V lookup: CDR1 ENHRY, CDR2 SYGVKD. Between the trimmed V and J ends, which lost 6 bases and 7 bases, there was a span of 7 bases. The CDR3: CAIRSSNSPLHF. In DNA form, the CDR3 reads TGTGCCATCAGGTCGTCGAATTCACCCCTCCACTTT.

This clonotype was seen at least ten times. The chain employs TRBV20-1 and TRBJ1-3, with 7 bases matching TRBD1. The germline CDR1 and CDR2 sequences are DFQATT and SNEGSKA (reference sequence). V was clipped by 6 bases and J by 0 bases; unmatched bases: 5. The CDR3 runs 14 residues. The CDR3 sequence: CSAKDRSSGNTIYF. Here the CDR3 DNA reads TGCAGTGCCAAGGACAGGTCCTCTGGAAACACCATATATTTT.

This clonotype was detected only a few times. The chain recombines TRBV6-5 with TRBJ1-3; D ambiguous. The germline CDR1 and CDR2 sequences are MNHEY and SVGAGI. The CDR3 has 15 residues. The V gene lost 0 bases and the J gene lost 1 base, with 7 bases spanning the gap. The CDR3 is CASSYSMASGNTIYF. The CDR3 DNA reads as TGTGCCAGCAGTTACTCGATGGCATCTGGAAACACCATATATTTT.

This clonotype was seen repeatedly, ten times or more. This rearrangement joins TRBV11-2 to TRBJ2-1, with TRBD2 identical over 7 bases. Germline V gives CDR1 SGHAT, CDR2 FQNNGV. Trimming removed 2 bases from V and 8 bases from J; junction bases left unmatched: 18. This CDR3 has 18 amino acids. The CDR3 bases are TGTGCCAGCAGCTTATATGTGGGAGGGGACCTTCTTGGGGATGAGCAGTTCTTC. Translating gives CASSLYVGGDLLGDEQFF. The complete variable domain, with remaining parts taken from reference TRBV11-2 and TRBJ2-1, reads EAGVAQSPRYKIIEKRQSVAFWCNPISGHATLYWYQQILGQGPKLLIQFQNNGVVDDSQLPKDRFSAERLKGVDSTLKIQPAKLEDSAVYLCASSLYVGGDLLGDEQFFGPGTRLTVL.

This clonotype was picked up a small number of times. The V gene is TRBV28, the J gene TRBJ2-3; a possible D gene is TRBD2 (6 bases). The CDR3 is 12 amino acids. Trimming took off 4 bases at V and 4 bases at J, with 6 bases between the two ends. CDR1 and CDR2 from the germline V gene are MDHEN and SYDVKM. CDR3 loop: CASSWGADTQYF. The CDR3 DNA reads as TGTGCCAGCAGTTGGGGGGCAGATACGCAGTATTTT. Full variable domain (rest looked up from reference TRBV28 and TRBJ2-3): DVKVTQSSRYLVKRTGEKVFLECVQDMDHENMFWYRQDPGLGLRLIYFSYDVKMKEKGDIPEGYSVSREKKERFSLILESASTNQTSMYLCASSWGADTQYFGPGTRLTVL.

This clonotype has more than one count but fewer than ten. The chain is built from TRBV20-1 and TRBJ2-7; D call uncertain. CDR1 DFQATT and CDR2 SNEGSKA come from the germline V gene (reference sequence). The CDR3 runs 15 residues. V was pared by 4 bases and J by 2 bases, with 18 bases between. The CDR3 nucleotides are TGCAGTGCTATAGCCGGCTCGATGGCCACCTACGAGCAGTACTTC. Protein sequence: CSAIAGSMATYEQYF.

This chain uses TRBV6-2 or TRBV6-3 with TRBJ2-7; 7 positions agree with TRBD2. CDR3 length equals 13 residues. CDR1 is MNHEY and CDR2 is SVGEGT in the germline V gene. With 2 bases clipped from V and 2 bases from J, the junction kept 0 bases outside the gene matches. The CDR3 loop is CASSYGLAYEQYF. In nucleotides, the CDR3 is TGTGCCAGCAGTTACGGACTAGCCTACGAGCAGTACTTC.